Following are 2 T cell receptor beta chains from one sample sequenced in a study of cytomegalovirus exposure and HLA in healthy donors. Libraries were prepared by immunoSEQ multiplex PCR; TCRdb keeps only in-frame clonotypes and omits some of them. The table includes 150,000 to 250,000 clones, approximately 80% detected once. Sequenced sample: PBMCs. These receptors were obtained from a woman aged 25 to 39 in good health and CMV-seropositive.

The chain combines TRBV7-2 with TRBJ2-1; 10 bases map to TRBD2. The CDR3 has 16 amino acids. Trimming at V came to 2 bases and at J to 7 bases, leaving 8 bases not matched to a gene. Germline V gene lookup returns CDR1 SGHTA and CDR2 FQGNSA. CDR3 nucleotides: TGTGCCAGCAGCTTAAAAAGCGGGAGGGCTTATAATGAGCAGTTCTTC. Encoded protein: CASSLKSGRAYNEQFF.

CDR3 residues: CASSQSRPSETQYF. CDR3 bases: TGTGCCAGCAGCCAATCTCGACCTAGCGAGACCCAGTACTTC. J is TRBJ2-5 and V is TRBV4-2, with D perhaps TRBD2 (5 bases). The CDR3 totals 14 residues. V lost 2 bases and J 5 bases, leaving 12 bases between the germline ends. Germline assignment: CDR1 LGHNA and CDR2 YNFKEQ.